The entry below gives a single TCR beta chain sequence along with its context. The antigen is unknown. Cultured CD4+ T cell DNA was sequenced using the Oncomine TCR Beta short-read assay. One entry per CDR3 protein results from TCRdb running MiXCR on the PCR reads. The table includes fewer than 30,000 distinct CDR3 sequences, around 50% detected once. The germline V and J ends were trimmed by 7 bases and 1 base, with 14 bases remaining between them. The CDR3 has 14 residues. Germline V gives CDR1 SGHNT, CDR2 YYREEE (reference sequence). The treatment denotes: roughly nine-day PBMC culture with coronavirus spike peptide pools or control peptides (ViraFEST assay). These data originate in a study of vaccination and CD4 T cells after COVID-19.

The rearrangement links TRBV5-4 to TRBJ2-5; possibly TRBD2 for D (6 bases). The sample here was CD4+ T cells from blood, cultured in vitro, taken before SARS-CoV-2 vaccination. The clonotype originates from a human donor who received a COVID-19 vaccine. The CDR3 DNA reads as TGTGCCAGCGGGGCCCCGGGACTCCAAGAGACCCAGTACTTC. It is translated as CASGAPGLQETQYF.